One sample yielded the 20 T cell receptor beta chains listed below, sequenced in a study of T cell repertoires in aging, cancer and after chemotherapy. Amplification of TCR beta used genomic DNA extracted from peripheral blood. Rearranged V-D-J TRB sequences were amplified with a mixed TRB-A/B primer pool. TCRdb re-called the multiplex PCR reads with MiXCR, one entry per CDR3 protein. The table shows around 5,000 distinct CDR3 sequences, with 26% occurring only once. The sample comprised blood. Receptor source: a human donor in good health.

In its sample, this clonotype is medium-sized. This chain uses TRBV6-6 with TRBJ1-5; possible D gene TRBD1, 5 bases. There are 13 residues in the CDR3. Between the trimmed V and J ends, which lost 5 bases and 7 bases, there was a span of 12 bases. The germline V gene encodes CDR1 MNHNY and CDR2 SVGAGI (reference sequence). This CDR3 is CASSHLEGQPQHF. CDR3 sequence (DNA): TGTGCCAGCAGTCACTTAGAGGGGCAGCCCCAGCATTTT.

This clonotype was picked up one time. Being one base from a much bigger clone, this may be a read error. Written as DNA, the CDR3 is TGTGTCTGGAGTGTACGACAGGGGAGCGAGCAGTACTTC. This sequence encodes CVWSVRQGSEQYF. V usage is TRBV30 and J usage is TRBJ2-7, with 8 bases matching TRBD1. The CDR3 is 13 residues long. The V gene's germline CDR1 is GTSNPN and CDR2 SVGIG (reference sequence).

This clonotype counts as medium-sized (0.01 to 0.1%). The V gene is TRBV30, the J gene TRBJ1-1; TRBD1 might be the D (6 bases). The V and J ends lost 0 bases and 4 bases respectively, with 9 bases between them. Germline lookup yields CDR1 GTSNPN and CDR2 SVGIG (reference sequence). The CDR3 is 13 residues long. The CDR3 loop is CAWSVQGSTEAFF. CDR3 in DNA: TGTGCCTGGAGTGTACAGGGATCCACTGAAGCTTTCTTT.

V gene TRBV20-1 combines with J gene TRBJ2-3; 9 bases line up with TRBD1. The germline gives CDR1 DFQATT, CDR2 SNEGSKA (reference sequence). V dropped 5 bases and J dropped 4; count of bases not matched to a gene: 7. The CDR3 is 14 residues long. CDR3 protein: CSAPPGQGADTQYF. DNA for the CDR3: TGCAGTGCTCCACCGGGACAGGGTGCAGATACGCAGTATTTT.

J is TRBJ2-7 and V is TRBV6-1, with unresolved D. The CDR3 has 14 residues. Trimming took 3 bases from V and 5 from J, leaving 14 bases between them. Per germline, CDR1 MNHNS and CDR2 SASEGT. Written as DNA, the CDR3 is TGTGCCAGCAGTGACTGGGTTTTCCTCAACGAGCAGTACTTC. Translating it yields CASSDWVFLNEQYF.

This clonotype was seen only a few times. The chain has TRBV13 and TRBJ1-2, with D tentatively TRBD1 (5 bases). Germline CDR1 PRHDT, CDR2 FYEKMQ (reference sequence). V gave up 8 bases and J gave up 5 bases, with 15 bases separating them. CDR3 length: 13 amino acids. CDR3 sequence (DNA): TGTGCCAGCTCATCCAGGGTGGGATATGGCTACACCTTC. It translates to CASSSRVGYGYTF.

V is TRBV19 and J is TRBJ1-5; the D gene is possibly TRBD1 (6 bases). The germline gives CDR1 LNHDA, CDR2 SQIVND (reference sequence). The length of the CDR3 is 14 residues. V dropped 5 bases and J dropped 7 bases, with 15 bases sitting between them. The CDR3 DNA is TGTGCCAGTAGTTTGGGAGGGGGTGGACAGCCCCAGCATTTT. Amino acids: CASSLGGGGQPQHF. Full variable domain (outside the CDR3, taken from reference TRBV19 and TRBJ1-5): DGGITQSPKYLFRKEGQNVTLSCEQNLNHDAMYWYRQDPGQGLRLIYYSQIVNDFQKGDIAEGYSVSREKKESFPLTVTSAQKNPTAFYLCASSLGGGGQPQHFGDGTRLSIL.

As concerns this clonotype: A read error may be the cause here, since a much bigger clone is one base away. The V call is TRBV18, the J call TRBJ2-5; TRBD1 aligns across 8 bases. Germline loops: CDR1 KGHSH, CDR2 LQKENI. This CDR3 spans 13 amino acids. In DNA, the CDR3 is TGTGACAGCCACGGTGGACAGGGAGAGACCCAGTACTTC. Protein sequence: CDSHGGQGETQYF.

Turning to this clonotype: This may stem from a read error, because a much larger clone lies one nucleotide away. The chain links TRBV6-5 to TRBJ2-7; D call uncertain. CDR1 MNHEY and CDR2 SVGAGI come from the germline V gene. Trimming took off 5 bases at V and 0 bases at J, with 14 bases between the two ends. The CDR3 consists of 15 residues. The CDR3, as DNA: TGTGCCAGCAGTACTTGGACGCATGGCTCCTACGAGCAGTACTTC. Protein: CASSTWTHGSYEQYF.

The chain employs TRBV7-9 and TRBJ2-7; 9 bases match TRBD1. The CDR3 loop spans 13 amino acids. Germline V gives CDR1 SEHNR, CDR2 FQNEAQ (reference sequence). The trim removed 2 bases at V and 6 bases at J, leaving 2 bases unmatched. The CDR3 DNA is TGTGCCAGCAGCTTACAACAGGGGGCCGAGCAGTACTTC. Translation: CASSLQQGAEQYF.

CDR3 nucleotides: TGTGCCAGCAAGGGACTAGCGTCGGCCGGGGAGCTGTTTTTT. Amino acids: CASKGLASAGELFF. V is TRBV7-6 and J is TRBJ2-2, with TRBD2 identical over 10 bases. Germline lookup yields CDR1 SGHVS and CDR2 FNYEAQ. With 7 bases clipped from V and 6 bases from J, the junction kept 5 bases outside the gene matches. The CDR3 is 14 amino acids.

This clonotype was picked up a small number of times. The V gene is TRBV28, the J gene TRBJ1-6; TRBD1 agrees at 7 bases. The ends lost 3 bases at V and 8 bases at J; junction bases unmatched: 13. The CDR3 consists of 17 residues. CDR1 and CDR2 (germline): MDHEN, SYDVKM. CDR3 protein: CASSFPLTGLKDSPLHF. CDR3 sequence (DNA): TGTGCCAGCAGTTTTCCCTTGACAGGGTTAAAGGATTCACCCCTCCACTTT.

This clonotype counts as medium-sized. The chain joins TRBV6-2 or TRBV6-3 to TRBJ1-2, with D maybe TRBD1 (5 bases). The germline V and J ends were trimmed by 2 bases and 9 bases, with 22 bases remaining between them. Germline CDR1 is MNHEY and CDR2 is SVGEGT. This CDR3 has 16 residues. The CDR3 protein is CASSYRGSGGMASYTF. The CDR3 DNA sequence: TGTGCCAGCAGTTACCGCGGTAGCGGGGGTATGGCTAGCTACACCTTC.

This clonotype ranks as medium-sized. This chain connects TRBV27 to TRBJ1-6; 9 nucleotides match TRBD1. The germline V gene encodes CDR1 MNHEY and CDR2 SMNVEV (reference sequence). The CDR3 sequence is 16 residues long. Trimming at V came to 6 bases and at J to 8 bases, leaving 11 bases not matched to a gene. CDR3 nucleotides: TGTGCCAGCAGCCATGATTCCGGGACAGGGTATTCACCCCTCCACTTT. It encodes CASSHDSGTGYSPLHF.

The J gene is TRBJ1-2, the V gene TRBV28; 7 nucleotides match TRBD1. Germline CDR1 and CDR2: MDHEN and SYDVKM. The CDR3 is 14 amino acids. The V and J ends lost 6 bases and 6 bases, in that order; junction bases with no gene match: 10. This chain's CDR3 is CASRPNLTGNGYTF. CDR3 sequence (DNA): TGTGCCAGCAGGCCTAACCTGACAGGGAATGGCTACACCTTC.

For this clonotype: The CDR3 ends on some other residue instead of the conserved phenylalanine or tryptophan, so this is likely a read error. CDR3 in amino acids: CASSPSRGTYEQYL. CDR3 bases: TGTGCCAGCTCACCATCCAGGGGGACCTACGAGCAGTACTTA. The chain recombines TRBV18 with TRBJ2-7; 7 bases line up with TRBD1. V gave up 2 bases and J gave up 2 bases; unmatched junction bases: 3. The CDR3 loop spans 14 amino acids. Germline V gives CDR1 KGHSH, CDR2 LQKENI.

A remark on this clonotype: A read error may be the cause here, since a much bigger clone is one base away. The rearrangement links TRBV10-3 to TRBJ2-5; D may correspond to TRBD1 or TRBD2 (5 bases each). The J call is doubtful: the DNA matches TRBJ2-1 better. Germline CDR1 and CDR2: ENHRY and SYGVKD. The CDR3 loop spans 13 amino acids. The CDR3 sequence: CAISEGARETQFF. CDR3 nucleotide sequence: TGTGCCATCAGTGAAGGGGCCAGGGAGACCCAGTTCTTC.

This clonotype is medium-sized in the sample. The V and J genes are TRBV6-5 and TRBJ2-5; 7 bases match TRBD2. Germline V gives CDR1 MNHEY, CDR2 SVGAGI. The CDR3 has 13 residues. The V and J ends lost 6 bases and 4 bases, in that order; junction bases with no gene match: 5. CDR3: CASRSIAGETQYF. In DNA form, the CDR3 reads TGTGCCAGCAGATCAATAGCGGGAGAGACCCAGTACTTC.

By its share, this clonotype is medium-sized. V and J are TRBV29-1 and TRBJ2-1; 7 bases line up with TRBD2. The CDR3 covers 13 residues. Trimming took 3 bases from V and 5 from J; bases not matched to a gene: 4. Germline V gene lookup returns CDR1 SQVTM and CDR2 ANQGSEA. The DNA of the CDR3 is TGCAGCGTTGACCTAGCGGCGAACAATGAGCAGTTCTTC. Translation: CSVDLAANNEQFF.

By sample fraction, this clonotype is medium-sized (0.01 to 0.1%). The rearrangement uses TRBV6-4 and TRBJ2-1; 9 nucleotides agree with TRBD2. J gave up 3 bases and V 0 bases, and 0 bases lay outside the gene matches. The CDR3 runs to 15 residues. The germline V gene has CDR1 MRHNA and CDR2 SNTAGT. The CDR3 DNA sequence: TGTGCCAGCAGTGACTCTAGCGGGAGCTACAATGAGCAGTTCTTC. The encoded protein is CASSDSSGSYNEQFF.